This passage covers 11 T cell receptor beta chains from one sample sequenced in a study of blood T cell repertoires in COVID-19. Method: immunoSEQ multiplex PCR; TCRdb's copy keeps in-frame clones and lacks some. The sample has some 140,000 clones, approximately 83% seen once. Sequencing was performed on peripheral blood. The receptors here all came from a woman older than 75 with acute or convalescent COVID-19.

The V call is TRBV18, the J call TRBJ2-7, with TRBD1 matching over 8 bases. J lost 6 bases, V lost 4 bases, and 8 bases had no gene match. Germline V lookup: CDR1 KGHSH, CDR2 LQKENI. The CDR3 has 14 residues. CDR3 amino acids: CASSLGQGLGEQYF. The CDR3 DNA follows: TGTGCCAGCTCACTAGGACAGGGACTCGGCGAGCAGTACTTC. The full variable domain, its missing parts supplied by reference TRBV18 and TRBJ2-7, is NAGVMQNPRHLVRRRGQEARLRCSPMKGHSHVYWYRQLPEEGLKFMVYLQKENIIDESGMPKERFSAEFPKEGPSILRIQQVVRGDSAAYFCASSLGQGLGEQYFGPGTRLTVT.

J is TRBJ2-1 and V is TRBV4-2; 10 bases line up with TRBD2. CDR3 length equals 17 residues. Trimming at V came to 2 bases and at J to 3 bases, leaving 7 bases not matched to a gene. Looked up from germline, CDR1 is LGHNA and CDR2 is YNFKEQ. This CDR3 reads CASSQFSGGAFYNEQFF. In DNA, the CDR3 is TGTGCCAGCAGCCAATTCAGCGGGGGGGCGTTCTACAATGAGCAGTTCTTC.

The chain is built from TRBV20-1 and TRBJ2-7, with D possibly being TRBD1 (6 bases). Trimming cost V 5 bases and J 6 bases, with 11 bases left between them. Germline V CDR1 and CDR2: DFQATT, SNEGSKA (reference sequence). The CDR3 is 11 amino acids. The CDR3 is CSAALDSEQYF. The CDR3 DNA reads TGCAGTGCTGCCCTGGACAGCGAGCAGTACTTC.

This chain connects TRBV4-2 to TRBJ2-4, with a tentative D call TRBD2 (6 bases). V was pared by 1 base and J by 3 bases, with 16 bases between. Per germline, CDR1 LGHNA and CDR2 YNFKEQ. This CDR3 has 17 amino acids. As DNA, the CDR3 is TGTGCCAGCAGCCAAGTCCCTTCCAGGAGGGACAAAAACATTCAGTACTTC. It codes for CASSQVPSRRDKNIQYF.

Worth noting for this clone: In the same sample, other DNA sequences code for this CDR3. V gene TRBV18 combines with J gene TRBJ2-7; 7 bases align to TRBD1. Germline CDR1 KGHSH, CDR2 LQKENI. The CDR3 has 13 residues. V lost 1 base to trimming and J lost 3 bases; unmatched junction nucleotides: 0. The DNA of the CDR3 is TGTGCCAGCTCACCACGACAGGGCTACGAGCAGTACTTC. This gives the protein CASSPRQGYEQYF.

This rearrangement joins TRBV12-5 to TRBJ2-2; 10 bases match TRBD1. Germline assignment: CDR1 LGHNT and CDR2 FRNRAP. The CDR3 consists of 18 residues. Trimming took 3 bases from V and 3 from J; bases not matched to a gene: 10. CDR3 sequence (DNA): TGTGCTAGTGGTTTTACGACGGGACAGGGGACATACACCGGGGAGCTGTTTTTT. This gives the protein CASGFTTGQGTYTGELFF. The variable domain in full, completed from reference TRBV12-5 and TRBJ2-2, reads DARVTQTPRHKVTEMGQEVTMRCQPILGHNTVFWYRQTMMQGLELLAYFRNRAPLDDSGMPKDRFSAEMPDATLATLKIQPSEPRDSAVYFCASGFTTGQGTYTGELFFGEGSRLTVL.

The CDR3 loop reads CASSWTGSTGNTIYF. DNA for the CDR3: TGTGCCAGTAGTTGGACAGGGTCCACTGGAAACACCATATATTTT. This chain joins TRBV19 and TRBJ1-3, with TRBD1 matching 8 bases. The ends lost 5 bases at V and 2 bases at J; junction bases unmatched: 5. Germline V gene sequence: CDR1 LNHDA, CDR2 SQIVND (reference sequence). This CDR3 comprises 15 residues.

The V and J genes are TRBV6-4 and TRBJ2-2; D is perhaps TRBD1 (6 bases). Germline V CDR1 and CDR2: MRHNA, SNTAGT. V lost 6 bases and J 0 bases, leaving 11 bases between the germline ends. The CDR3 has 15 amino acids. CDR3 sequence reads: CASRDRSTNTGELFF. The CDR3 DNA reads TGTGCCAGCAGAGACAGGAGTACGAACACCGGGGAGCTGTTTTTT.

V gene TRBV5-1 combines with J gene TRBJ2-5; weak D call: TRBD2 (6 bases). Per the germline V gene, CDR1 is SGHRS and CDR2 is YFSETQ. Trimming took off 4 bases at V and 5 bases at J, with 21 bases between the two ends. The CDR3 is made up of 16 amino acids. CDR3 in DNA: TGCGCCAGCAGCCTGTCCCCGGCGGGGCGCGGGGAGACCCAGTACTTC. Protein product: CASSLSPAGRGETQYF.

This clone was detected only once. The rearrangement joins TRBV19 to TRBJ1-1; D remains unclear. Trimming removed 0 bases at V and 3 bases at J, with 5 bases between. The CDR3 is 13 amino acids. CDR1 is LNHDA and CDR2 is SQIVND in the germline V gene (reference sequence). The CDR3 loop reads CASSIDRDTEAFF. The CDR3 coding sequence is TGTGCCAGTAGTATAGATCGGGACACTGAAGCTTTCTTT.

This chain connects TRBV11-2 to TRBJ1-5; D not certain. Trimming left V 6 bases short and J 3 bases short, with 12 bases between. This CDR3 spans 14 amino acids. Germline V CDR1 and CDR2: SGHAT, FQNNGV. The CDR3 spells CASSLDGNNQPQHF. In DNA form, the CDR3 reads TGTGCCAGCAGTTTGGACGGGAACAATCAGCCCCAGCATTTT.